This T cell receptor beta chain comes out of a study of T cell responses to AZD1222 COVID-19 vaccine. CDR3 length equals 15 residues. CDR1 SGHDT and CDR2 YYEEEE come from the germline V gene. With 1 base clipped from V and 2 bases from J, the junction kept 2 bases outside the gene matches. General study findings and limits: Spike-specific TCR breadth and depth were elevated following two AZD1222 doses. Mostly white British, mostly female donors; authors suggested clonal diversity may be underestimated.

The assay was immunoSEQ multiplex PCR, and TCRdb's table has in-frame clones only and misses some. The sample yields under 95,000 clones, almost 90% seen once. The sample holds one count of this clone. Its antigen is not known. The TCR was taken from an adult in good health. The chain recombines TRBV5-6 with TRBJ2-7; 11 bases are a match to TRBD1. Source: peripheral blood, taken on day 0 of AZD1222 vaccination. In nucleotides, the CDR3 is TGTGCCAGCAGCTTGTTGGGACAGGGGGCCTACGAGCAGTACTTC. Translated, it gives CASSLLGQGAYEQYF. Full variable domain (rest looked up from reference TRBV5-6 and TRBJ2-7): DAGVTQSPTHLIKTRGQQVTLRCSPKSGHDTVSWYQQALGQGPQFIFQYYEEEERQRGNFPDRFSGHQFPNYSSELNVNALLLGDSALYLCASSLLGQGAYEQYFGPGTRLTVT.